This passage covers 27 T cell receptor beta chains from one sample sequenced in a study of blood T cell repertoires in COVID-19. TCRdb keeps only in-frame clones here, not all; method: immunoSEQ multiplex PCR. Of some 200,000 clones in the sample, around 83% were seen once. Sequencing used peripheral blood. These receptors came from a woman aged 55-70 years with acute or convalescent COVID-19.

The chain combines TRBV10-2 with TRBJ2-1, with a possible D match to TRBD1 (6 bases). Between the trimmed V and J ends, which lost 3 bases and 7 bases, there was a span of 19 bases. This CDR3 comprises 16 residues. Germline V gene data show CDR1 as WSHSY and CDR2 as SAAADI. The CDR3 reads CASSEMAMVRGNEQFF. Written as DNA, the CDR3 is TGCGCCAGCAGTGAAATGGCTATGGTTAGGGGGAATGAGCAGTTCTTC.

This clone was detected only once. The chain recombines TRBV27 with TRBJ2-1; 11 nucleotides match TRBD2. Germline V gene data show CDR1 as MNHEY and CDR2 as SMNVEV (reference sequence). The CDR3 is made up of 18 amino acids. With V trimmed by 4 bases and J by 7 bases, 15 bases remained unmatched. The CDR3 DNA is TGTGCCAGCAGTTACCCCTCTCAACTAGCGGGAGTAGGTAATGAGCAGTTCTTC. Protein: CASSYPSQLAGVGNEQFF.

The chain has TRBV30 and TRBJ1-5, with D uncertain. The CDR3 consists of 13 residues. The V and J ends lost 1 base and 4 bases respectively, with 8 bases between them. CDR1 is GTSNPN and CDR2 is SVGIG in the germline V gene (reference sequence). The CDR3 coding sequence is TGTGCCTGGAGTGGTGACAAAAATCAGCCCCAGCATTTT. Encoded protein: CAWSGDKNQPQHF.

The chain has TRBV19 and TRBJ1-2; D remains unclear. Germline CDR1 reads LNHDA; CDR2 reads SQIVND (reference sequence). CDR3 length: 11 amino acids. The V end was cut by 4 bases, the J end by 4 bases, with 4 bases between. The CDR3 bases are TGTGCCAGTAGTAACAGCTATGGCTACACCTTC. The encoded protein is CASSNSYGYTF.

The chain couples TRBV28 to TRBJ2-7, with a tentative D call TRBD1 (6 bases). The V gene's germline CDR1 is MDHEN and CDR2 SYDVKM. This CDR3 spans 14 amino acids. V was clipped by 5 bases and J by 3 bases, with 14 bases between them. CDR3 nucleotide sequence: TGTGCCAGCAGTAGGCACAGGGCGGGCTACGAGCAGTACGTC. Amino acid sequence: CASSRHRAGYEQYV.

The chain recombines TRBV2 with TRBJ2-5; perhaps TRBD1 as D (7 bases). V gave up 6 bases and J gave up 2 bases, with 16 bases separating them. Germline loops: CDR1 SNHLY, CDR2 FYNNEI. This CDR3 region has 15 residues. This CDR3 is CASRRGGTVQETQYF. The CDR3 DNA reads as TGTGCCAGCAGGAGGGGCGGGACAGTACAAGAGACCCAGTACTTC.

The gene calls are TRBV5-8 and TRBJ2-5, with a tentative D call TRBD1 (6 bases). The CDR3 is 14 amino acids. V was cut by 1 base and J by 5 bases, with 12 bases left in between. In germline, CDR1 is SGHTS, CDR2 YDEGEE. CDR3: CASSLSGQGETQYF. The CDR3 nucleotides read TGTGCCAGCAGCTTGTCAGGCCAGGGGGAGACCCAGTACTTC.

This rearrangement joins TRBV3-1 (or the pseudogene TRBV3-2) to TRBJ1-5; maybe TRBD1 (6 bases). The germline CDR1 and CDR2 sequences are LGHDT and YNNKEL (reference sequence). The CDR3 has 14 residues. Trimming took 5 bases from V and 6 from J, leaving 14 bases between them. CDR3: CASSSSSRGQPQHF. The CDR3 DNA reads as TGTGCCAGCAGCTCCTCGTCCAGGGGTCAGCCCCAGCATTTT.

V is TRBV9 and J is TRBJ1-2, with D uncertain. The germline V and J ends were trimmed by 0 bases and 5 bases, with 11 bases remaining between them. The CDR3 spans 14 residues. Per the germline V gene, CDR1 is SGDLS and CDR2 is YYNGEE. The CDR3 nucleotides are TGTGCCAGCAGCGTAGAGATGGCAGGATATGGCTACACCTTC. Translating it yields CASSVEMAGYGYTF. Full variable domain (outside the CDR3, taken from reference TRBV9 and TRBJ1-2): DSGVTQTPKHLITATGQRVTLRCSPRSGDLSVYWYQQSLDQGLQFLIQYYNGEERAKGNILERFSAQQFPDLHSELNLSSLELGDSALYFCASSVEMAGYGYTFGSGTRLTVV.

The V gene is TRBV7-8, the J gene TRBJ2-1; weak D call: TRBD2 (6 bases). The CDR3 covers 13 residues. V was cut by 1 base and J by 10 bases, with 11 bases left in between. Germline CDR1 SGHVS, CDR2 FQNEAQ. CDR3 region: CASSLGVGREQFF. In DNA form, the CDR3 reads TGTGCCAGCAGCTTAGGGGTCGGGAGAGAGCAGTTCTTC.

The chain links TRBV19 to TRBJ2-3; 8 nucleotides line up with TRBD1. CDR1 is LNHDA, CDR2 SQIVND, per germline (reference sequence). Losses at the gene ends were 11 bases for V and 1 base for J; bases not matched to a gene: 5. The CDR3 has 13 amino acids. CDR3 loop: CAVQQGGTDTQYF. CDR3 bases: TGTGCCGTCCAACAGGGGGGCACAGATACGCAGTATTTT.

V gene TRBV18 combines with J gene TRBJ2-1; D is perhaps TRBD2 (6 bases). V shed 3 bases and J shed 10 bases, with 13 bases lying between them. The length of the CDR3 is 13 residues. From germline, CDR1 is KGHSH and CDR2 LQKENI. CDR3 coding DNA: TGTGCCAGCTCACCCTCGGGGGTAGGGGAGCAGTTCTTC. Protein sequence: CASSPSGVGEQFF. The full variable domain, rest sourced from reference TRBV18 and TRBJ2-1, is NAGVMQNPRHLVRRRGQEARLRCSPMKGHSHVYWYRQLPEEGLKFMVYLQKENIIDESGMPKERFSAEFPKEGPSILRIQQVVRGDSAAYFCASSPSGVGEQFFGPGTRLTVL.

As DNA, the CDR3 is TGTGCCAGCAGCCCCGGACAGGGGGCAGGTGGCTACACCTTC. Its protein is CASSPGQGAGGYTF. This chain joins TRBV3-1 (or the pseudogene TRBV3-2) and TRBJ1-2; 11 nucleotides match TRBD1. Losses at the gene ends were 4 bases for V and 7 bases for J; bases not matched to a gene: 5. The CDR3 totals 14 residues. CDR1 is LGHDT, CDR2 YNNKEL, per germline (reference sequence).

The rearrangement uses TRBV12-3 or TRBV12-4 and TRBJ1-1; D uncertain. V lost 5 bases and J 4 bases, leaving 11 bases between the germline ends. This CDR3 region has 13 residues. CDR3 region: CASSRREFTEAFF. CDR3 DNA sequence: TGTGCCAGCAGTCGCCGGGAGTTCACTGAAGCTTTCTTT.

This rearrangement joins TRBV11-2 to TRBJ2-5; 7 bases map to TRBD1. Germline V CDR1 and CDR2: SGHAT, FQNNGV. This CDR3 is 14 amino acids long. J gave up 7 bases and V 5 bases, and 10 bases lay outside the gene matches. The CDR3 DNA reads as TGTGCCAGCAGCCCCGGGACAGCGGAAGGGACCCAGTACTTC. It codes for CASSPGTAEGTQYF.

This sequence joins TRBV6-5 and TRBJ2-4, with 7 bases lining up with TRBD2. From germline, CDR1 is MNHEY and CDR2 SVGAGI. The V and J ends lost 5 bases and 8 bases, in that order; junction bases with no gene match: 9. CDR3 length: 14 amino acids. The CDR3 nucleotides read TGTGCCAGCAGTCTACAAGGTGCGGGGGACATTCAGTACTTC. Translating gives CASSLQGAGDIQYF.

The sample holds one count of this clone. V is TRBV19 and J is TRBJ1-6, with a weak D call TRBD1 (5 bases). Germline lookup yields CDR1 LNHDA and CDR2 SQIVND (reference sequence). The CDR3 is 15 residues long. V lost 5 bases and J 10 bases, leaving 18 bases between the germline ends. DNA of the CDR3: TGTGCCAGTAGTCCTCCCCACGGGGGTCGATCACCCCTCCACTTT. The encoded protein is CASSPPHGGRSPLHF.

The chain uses TRBV24-1 and TRBJ1-2; TRBD1 agrees at 9 bases. This CDR3 comprises 15 residues. With V trimmed by 4 bases and J by 7 bases, 9 bases remained unmatched. Germline values: CDR1 KGHDR, CDR2 SFDVKD. In DNA form, the CDR3 reads TGTGCCACCAGTGACGCGGGACAGGGAATCTCTGGCTACACCTTC. Amino acid sequence: CATSDAGQGISGYTF.

CDR3 nucleotides: TGCGCCAGCAGTAGTAGCGGGAGGGCCTACGAGCAGTACTTC. Encoded protein: CASSSSGRAYEQYF. The genes are TRBV5-1 and TRBJ2-7, with 11 bases lining up with TRBD2. The CDR3 runs to 14 residues. CDR1 and CDR2 (germline): SGHRS, YFSETQ. V was clipped by 5 bases and J by 2 bases; unmatched bases: 3.

The chain couples TRBV7-9 to TRBJ2-1; 15 bases match TRBD2. This CDR3 has 18 residues. Unmatched junction bases numbered 13, after V lost 5 bases and J lost 8 bases. Germline assignment: CDR1 SEHNR and CDR2 FQNEAQ (reference sequence). The CDR3 loop reads CASSRTSGRATSPHEQFF. As DNA, the CDR3 is TGTGCCAGCAGCCGGACTAGCGGGAGGGCCACCTCCCCGCATGAGCAGTTCTTC.

In this sample, this clone turned up a few times. This sequence joins TRBV7-8 and TRBJ1-5, with 9 bases fitting TRBD1. With V trimmed by 1 base and J by 6 bases, 4 bases remained unmatched. The CDR3 spans 15 residues. The germline V gene has CDR1 SGHVS and CDR2 FQNEAQ. The CDR3 nucleotides read TGTGCCAGCAGCTTAGACAGGGGGCTGGGTCAGCCCCAGCATTTT. This codes for CASSLDRGLGQPQHF.

The chain's CDR3 is CASSMFVGGEQFF. The CDR3 DNA follows: TGTGCCAGTAGTATGTTTGTGGGAGGGGAGCAGTTCTTC. This chain uses TRBV19 with TRBJ2-1, with 7 bases that match TRBD2. The CDR3 contains 13 residues. Germline CDR1 and CDR2: LNHDA and SQIVND (reference sequence). Trimming removed 3 bases from V and 10 bases from J; junction bases left unmatched: 6.

V gene TRBV11-3 combines with J gene TRBJ2-5, with D unresolved. The CDR3 is made up of 14 amino acids. Trimming took off 3 bases at V and 1 base at J, with 9 bases between the two ends. Germline-derived CDR1 and CDR2 are SGHNT and YENEEA. The CDR3 is CASSFGGVQETQYF. CDR3 DNA: TGTGCCAGCAGCTTCGGCGGAGTCCAAGAGACCCAGTACTTC.

The J gene is TRBJ1-6, the V gene TRBV30; 12 bases map to TRBD1. Trimming cost V 0 bases and J 11 bases; bases outside gene matches: 5. The CDR3 consists of 15 residues. The V gene's germline CDR1 is GTSNPN and CDR2 SVGIG (reference sequence). The CDR3 spells CAWSVQGTGGTPLHF. CDR3 nucleotides: TGTGCCTGGAGTGTACAGGGGACAGGGGGCACACCCCTCCACTTT.

Only one count was recorded for this clone. J is TRBJ1-5 and V is TRBV2; 8 bases map to TRBD1. After removal of 7 bases from V and 3 bases from J, the junction contained 5 bases not matched to a gene. Germline CDR1 is SNHLY and CDR2 is FYNNEI. This CDR3 spans 14 amino acids. CDR3 bases: TGTGCCAGCAATTGGGACAGGACCAATCAGCCCCAGCATTTT. This encodes CASNWDRTNQPQHF.

The chain links TRBV6-5 to TRBJ1-2; D is perhaps TRBD1 (5 bases). Between the trimmed V and J ends, which lost 5 bases and 4 bases, there was a span of 11 bases. This CDR3 has 13 residues. Looked up from germline, CDR1 is MNHEY and CDR2 is SVGAGI. CDR3 sequence reads: CASSPQEGYGYTF. The CDR3 region has the DNA TGTGCCAGCAGTCCACAGGAGGGCTATGGCTACACCTTC.

CDR3 amino acids: CAGRDWGNEQFF. In DNA form, the CDR3 reads TGTGCCGGCCGGGACTGGGGGAATGAGCAGTTCTTC. The gene calls are TRBV2 and TRBJ2-1; D possibly corresponds to TRBD2 (6 bases). With 11 bases removed from V and 7 bases from J, the gap between germline ends came to 15 bases. The V gene's germline CDR1 is SNHLY and CDR2 FYNNEI. This CDR3 is 12 amino acids long.